The TCR beta chain described here comes from a study of blood T cells in healthy people across ages (dated by TCRdb to the mid-2010s). Background for the entire study: In model experiments, template switching captured roughly one uniquely barcoded TCR beta cDNA molecule for every two T cells. Using deep sequencing normalized with unique cDNA molecular identifiers, the study measured how TCR beta repertoire diversity changes with age. The donors were divided into four age groups: young (average roughly 15 years), middle-aged (around 41), aged (approximately 62) and long-lived (82). Donors of different ages were randomly distributed across sequencing lanes to avoid experimental bias. Two additional independent replicas of 1 million unique cDNA reads from the same blood draw were analyzed for two donors (one aged 18 to 30 and one aged 80 or older). The research as a whole found: Observed TCR beta diversity per million T cells fell roughly linearly with age, and a significant reduction was already apparent by age around 40. The long-lived group showed more naive CD4+ T cells, fewer expanded clones and increased TCR diversity than the aged group, suggesting age selection. Conclusive comparison of naive and antigen-experienced compartments was prevented by the profiling of bulk unsorted PBMCs. The CMV infection status of donors was not known, potentially confounding age-related changes in expanded clonotypes. There was a strong correlation between observed TCR beta diversity and the percentage of naive T cells measured by flow cytometry. Total diversity estimates from one million sequenced T cells were considered lower bounds and underestimates.

Libraries were made using 5' RACE. The data were produced on an Illumina HiSeq 2500. A second PCR of roughly 7 to 12 cycles was performed with a sample-barcoded 5' primer and a J-beta primer mix. Each TCR beta cDNA molecule received a unique molecular identifier from a template-switch 5' adaptor carrying 12 random nucleotides. At least 2.5 million CDR3-containing paired-end reads were obtained from each sample. First-strand cDNA synthesis was performed from all RNA using the Mint cDNA synthesis kit, with priming by a TRBC-specific oligonucleotide. After uracil-DNA glycosylase treatment, a first 18-cycle PCR used universal primers M1SS and BC2_uni_R on all cDNA. In the original analysis: Normalization of each sample was performed by random selection of 1 million high-quality reads, each carrying a distinct molecular identifier. Instead of being binned into consensus sequences, reads that shared molecular identifiers were thrown out. CDR3 identification, clonotype clustering and error correction used MiTCR with a Q25 quality threshold and the strictest error-elimination algorithm. Lower-bound total TCR beta diversity was estimated with a nonparametric unseen species model using Euler transformation. The raw public reads went through TCRdb reprocessing: fastp at Q25, MiXCR clone calling, in-frame beta chains kept. Rows with a matching CDR3 protein are joined into one entry that keeps the most common DNA and genes. The V and J calls were not made by the authors but by TCRdb's processing. The sample records more than 800,000 distinct CDR3 sequences, 40% to 50% of which are singletons. Approximately 17% of the sample comes from the top ten.

The roughly 37 donors, aged about 6 to 90 years, were systemically healthy Caucasian individuals from Russia. About 9.8 milliliters of peripheral blood were drawn from each donor into EDTA-treated Vacutainer tubes. Ficoll-Paque density-gradient centrifugation was used to isolate PBMCs, with at least 6 million obtained per sample. Trizol reagent was used to extract total RNA from the PBMCs, yielding at least 5 micrograms per sample. The percentages of naive CD45RAhigh/CD27high T cells were determined by flow cytometry on a PBMC aliquot from every donor. Of note for this clonotype: This receptor's antigen is unknown. The record has no base qualities; no much larger clone is one base away.

This sequence originates from a woman in her fifties or sixties in good health. The specimen sequenced was blood.

The nucleotide sequence reads as follows: TGTGCCATCAGTGCGGGACTAGGGCTCAAAGGAGAGTTCTTC. It specifies CAISAGLGLKGEFF. Recombination linked TRBV10-3 to TRBJ2-1; TRBD2 matches 8 bases in the middle. The CDR3 numbers 14 residues from cysteine through phenylalanine. The only DNA kept is the CDR3, 42 bases in frame from the first base. Clipping removes 4 bases from V and 14 bases from J, with 13 as the unmatched junction base count. The germline V gene encodes CDR1 ENHRY and CDR2 SYGVKD.